A single sample gave rise to the 6 T cell receptor beta chains below, sequenced in a study of CD8+CD57+ T cells in acquired aplastic anemia. TCR beta VDJ and CDR3 profiling used genomic DNA as template. TCRdb reprocessed the reads with MiXCR, giving one entry per CDR3 protein. Here the sample spans a few hundred thousand distinct CDR3 sequences, approximately 57% being singletons. Only patients with CD8+CD57+ cell expansion on flow cytometry were chosen for sequencing. Sequenced input: sorted CD4+, CD8+, or CD8+CD57+ T cells (not recorded which) from PBMCs. Receptors were obtained from a human donor with aplastic anemia.

V and J are TRBV19 and TRBJ2-3, with 8 bases lining up with TRBD2. Germline V CDR1 and CDR2: LNHDA, SQIVND (reference sequence). The V and J ends lost 5 bases and 2 bases, in that order; junction bases with no gene match: 12. The CDR3 totals 17 residues. The CDR3 reads CASSWGGVAGTTDTQYF. The CDR3 coding sequence is TGTGCCAGTAGTTGGGGTGGGGTAGCGGGAACCACAGATACGCAGTATTTT.

DNA of the CDR3: TGTGCCAGCAGCTTAGCCGAAGGGTACGATACGCAGTATTTT. It yields the protein CASSLAEGYDTQYF. The J gene is TRBJ2-3, the V gene TRBV11-3; D ambiguous. CDR1 SGHNT and CDR2 YENEEA come from the germline V gene. The CDR3 contains 14 residues. V lost 1 base and J 6 bases, leaving 11 bases between the germline ends.

The chain uses TRBV10-3 and TRBJ1-6, with TRBD1 matching over 8 bases. CDR3 size: 13 residues. Germline values: CDR1 ENHRY, CDR2 SYGVKD. Losses at the gene ends were 11 bases for V and 7 bases for J; bases not matched to a gene: 7. The CDR3, as DNA: TGTGCCCACAGGGGGGGTGAAAATTCACCCCTCCACTTT. It yields the protein CAHRGGENSPLHF.

V is TRBV20-1 and J is TRBJ2-1, with 14 nucleotides matching TRBD2. Germline loops: CDR1 DFQATT, CDR2 SNEGSKA (reference sequence). The CDR3 totals 17 residues. V gave up 0 bases and J gave up 5 bases; unmatched junction bases: 6. The DNA for the CDR3 is TGCAGTGCTAGAGATCCCGCGACTAGCGGGAGGGACAATGAGCAGTTCTTC. Translating it yields CSARDPATSGRDNEQFF.

The genes are TRBV10-3 and TRBJ2-7, with a tentative D call TRBD2 (6 bases). V lost 8 bases to trimming and J lost 2 bases, with 13 bases between them. CDR3 length equals 13 residues. Germline V CDR1 and CDR2: ENHRY, SYGVKD. In DNA form, the CDR3 reads TGTGCCATCGGGCGGGGCACCCCCTACGAGCAGTACTTC. Amino acids: CAIGRGTPYEQYF.

This clonotype was detected many times. The CDR3 sequence: CASRQGTSGVQGTQYF. CDR3 coding DNA: TGTGCCAGCCGCCAGGGGACTAGCGGGGTTCAGGGTACGCAGTATTTT. The chain has TRBV2 and TRBJ2-3, with TRBD2 identical over 13 bases. From germline, CDR1 is SNHLY and CDR2 FYNNEI. This CDR3 has 16 amino acids. The J segment lost 8 bases and the V segment lost 8 bases, leaving 13 bases of the junction unmatched.